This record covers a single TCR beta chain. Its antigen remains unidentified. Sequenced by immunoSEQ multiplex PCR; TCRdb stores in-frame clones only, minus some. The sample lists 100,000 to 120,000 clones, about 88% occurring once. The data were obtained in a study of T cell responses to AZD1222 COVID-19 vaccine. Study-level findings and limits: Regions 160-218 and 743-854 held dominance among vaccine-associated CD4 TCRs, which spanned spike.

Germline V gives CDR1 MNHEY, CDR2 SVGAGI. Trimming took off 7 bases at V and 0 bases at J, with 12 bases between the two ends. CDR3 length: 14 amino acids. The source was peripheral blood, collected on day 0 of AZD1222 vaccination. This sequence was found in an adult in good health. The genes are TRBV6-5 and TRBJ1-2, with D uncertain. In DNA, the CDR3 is TGTGCCAGCAACGGCGGAACCTCTAACTATGGCTACACCTTC. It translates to CASNGGTSNYGYTF.